This T cell receptor (beta chain) was recorded in a study of blood T cell repertoires in COVID-19. Turning to the study itself: The United States, Italy and Spain supplied acute and convalescent COVID-19 samples.

This clone has just a few counts. Using immunoSEQ multiplex PCR, the repertoire was profiled, and TCRdb retains in-frame clones only, with some absent. The sample has about 270,000 clones, roughly 85% seen once. Sequenced: peripheral blood. This clonotype originated in a woman in her 50s who had recovered from COVID-19.

This CDR3 reads CATQGAANTGELFF. Written as DNA, the CDR3 is TGTGCCACCCAGGGGGCAGCGAACACCGGGGAGCTGTTTTTT. The rearrangement joins TRBV27 to TRBJ2-2, with TRBD1 identical over 8 bases. Per the germline V gene, CDR1 is MNHEY and CDR2 is SMNVEV (reference sequence). This CDR3 comprises 14 residues. Germline trimming cut 10 bases from V and 0 bases from J; bases unmatched to any gene: 4.